The rows below give T cell receptor beta chains drawn from one sample of a study of CD8 T cells in Susac syndrome. TCRdb recomputed calls from the immunoSEQ multiplex PCR reads with MiXCR, one row per CDR3 protein. The sample has over 100,000 distinct CDR3 sequences; over 90% are singletons. Sequences were obtained from CD4+ T cells from PBMCs. All receptors derive from a human donor with Susac syndrome. The CDR3 runs from the conserved cysteine through the conserved F or W. The order of the fields is D gene, clone size, V gene, J gene, CDR3 protein, CDR3 DNA. A D gene is named only where the DNA matches it firmly. Expanded clones are given a class, and other clones once, few, many or no size at all.

NA,NA,TRBV7-2,TRBJ2-1,CASSLVGGSKARNEQFF,TGTGCCAGCAGCTTAGTGGGTGGCAGCAAGGCTCGAAATGAGCAGTTCTTC
TRBD1,NA,TRBV5-4,TRBJ2-3,CASSSTGSPPDTQYF,TGTGCCAGCAGCTCGACAGGGAGCCCACCAGATACGCAGTATTTT
NA,NA,TRBV28,TRBJ2-2,CASSLWAGELFF,TGTGCCAGCAGTTTATGGGCCGGGGAGCTGTTTTTT
NA,NA,TRBV18,TRBJ2-3,CASSPQRPNTQYF,TGTGCCAGCTCACCACAACGTCCAAATACGCAGTATTTT
NA,once,TRBV7-2,TRBJ1-1,CASSSQDRGEAFF,TGTGCCAGCAGCTCCCAGGACCGCGGTGAAGCTTTCTTT
NA,NA,TRBV3-1,TRBJ2-7,CASSPRGSSRPYEQYF,TGTGCCAGCAGCCCTCGAGGGAGTAGCAGGCCCTACGAGCAGTACTTC
NA,NA,TRBV5-5,TRBJ1-5,CASSLWAGGNQPQHF,TGTGCCAGCAGCTTGTGGGCAGGGGGCAATCAGCCCCAGCATTTT
NA,NA,TRBV6-5,TRBJ2-7,CASKQLGEQYF,TGTGCCAGCAAGCAGCTGGGCGAGCAGTACTTC
NA,NA,TRBV20-1,TRBJ2-1,CSASARGDEQFF,TGCAGTGCTAGTGCGAGAGGGGACGAGCAGTTCTTC
NA,NA,TRBV6-6,TRBJ2-7,CASSLGNFYEQYF,TGTGCCAGCAGTTTGGGAAACTTTTACGAGCAGTACTTC
NA,NA,TRBV25-1,TRBJ2-3,CASENSGGTDTQYF,TGTGCCAGCGAGAATTCCGGCGGAACAGATACGCAGTATTTT
NA,NA,TRBV7-2,TRBJ2-5,CASSFDPWRETQYF,TGTGCCAGCAGCTTTGACCCCTGGCGGGAGACCCAGTACTTC
TRBD1,NA,TRBV7-3,TRBJ1-2,CASSPGQGPIYGYTF,TGTGCCAGCAGCCCCGGACAGGGTCCTATCTATGGCTACACCTTC
NA,NA,TRBV20-1,TRBJ2-1,CSAREGSTYNEQFF,TGCAGTGCTAGAGAGGGGAGTACCTACAATGAGCAGTTCTTC
TRBD1,NA,TRBV6-5,TRBJ1-4,CASRDRQTNEKLFF,TGTGCCAGCAGGGACAGGCAAACTAATGAAAAACTGTTTTTT
TRBD1,NA,TRBV2,TRBJ2-5,CASSDGTGVRETQYF,TGTGCCAGCAGTGACGGGACAGGGGTTCGAGAGACCCAGTACTTC
TRBD1,NA,TRBV2,TRBJ2-3,CASRRDRDPDTQYF,TGTGCCAGCAGGCGGGACAGGGATCCAGATACGCAGTATTTT
NA,NA,TRBV6-5,TRBJ2-7,CASSSQGPRSYEQYF,TGTGCCAGCAGCTCTCAGGGGCCCCGCTCCTACGAGCAGTACTTC
NA,NA,TRBV6-6,TRBJ1-2,CASSYGEGYNYGYTF,TGTGCCAGCAGTTACGGGGAGGGATATAACTATGGCTACACCTTC
NA,NA,TRBV29-1,TRBJ1-1,CSVANENTEAFF,TGCAGCGTTGCAAACGAGAACACTGAAGCTTTCTTT
NA,NA,TRBV19,TRBJ2-5,CASSTRDIQETQYF,TGTGCCAGTAGTACCAGGGACATCCAAGAGACCCAGTACTTC
NA,NA,TRBV29-1,TRBJ2-1,CSVKTVGVYNEQFF,TGCAGCGTAAAGACGGTCGGGGTATACAATGAGCAGTTCTTC
NA,NA,TRBV30,TRBJ1-4,CAWVGRLGEKLFF,TGTGCCTGGGTCGGCCGGTTGGGTGAAAAACTGTTTTTT
NA,NA,TRBV27,TRBJ2-7,CASDRPSGSSYEQYF,TGTGCCAGCGACCGGCCCAGTGGGAGCTCCTACGAGCAGTACTTC
NA,NA,TRBV29-1,TRBJ1-1,CSARRGDTEAFF,TGCAGCGCCCGTAGGGGGGACACTGAAGCTTTCTTT
TRBD1,once,TRBV6-5,TRBJ1-2,CASSSDREVRLNYGYTF,TGTGCCAGCAGTTCTGACAGGGAAGTCCGACTGAACTATGGCTACACCTTC
NA,NA,TRBV28,TRBJ1-5,CASSSPGLGQPQHF,TGTGCCAGCAGTTCCCCGGGACTAGGACAGCCCCAGCATTTT
TRBD1,NA,TRBV20-1,TRBJ1-4,CSAEPQGIGEKLFF,TGCAGTGCCGAACCACAGGGGATAGGTGAAAAACTGTTTTTT
NA,once,TRBV2,TRBJ2-6,CASRLLTANVLTF,TGTGCCAGCAGACTACTAACGGCCAACGTCCTGACTTTC
TRBD1,NA,TRBV20-1,TRBJ2-7,CSAPIPGQGSEQYF,TGCAGTGCTCCGATCCCGGGACAGGGCTCCGAGCAGTACTTC
TRBD2,NA,TRBV20-1,TRBJ2-7,CSARVASGQYEQYF,TGCAGTGCTAGAGTGGCTAGCGGACAATACGAGCAGTACTTC
NA,NA,TRBV20-1,TRBJ2-1,CSAREPDIEYNEQFF,TGCAGTGCTAGAGAGCCGGACATCGAATACAATGAGCAGTTCTTC
NA,NA,TRBV18,TRBJ2-7,CASSNSDRSYEQYF,TGTGCCAGCTCAAACAGCGACCGCTCCTACGAGCAGTACTTC
TRBD1,NA,TRBV30,TRBJ2-1,CAWSPGTGPNSYNEQFF,TGTGCCTGGAGTCCCGGGACAGGGCCAAATTCCTACAATGAGCAGTTCTTC
NA,NA,TRBV28,TRBJ2-4,CASSFELAKNIQYF,TGTGCCAGCAGTTTCGAGTTAGCCAAAAACATTCAGTACTTC
TRBD2,NA,TRBV7-2,TRBJ2-3,CASSLERFPSGGFTDTQYF,TGTGCCAGCAGCTTAGAACGGTTCCCTAGCGGGGGCTTCACAGATACGCAGTATTTT